The clone carrying this T cell receptor beta chain was detected ten times or more. This record belongs to a study of T-cell reconstitution after alpha-beta-depleted transplantation in children. Library preparation (for TCRbeta) was performed with unique molecular identifiers. TCRdb used MiXCR to reprocess the PCR reads, holding one entry per CDR3 protein. Of approximately 240,000 distinct CDR3 sequences listed, approximately 9.7% were seen once; the top ten hold about 4.8%. Between the trimmed V and J ends, which lost 3 bases and 7 bases, there was a span of 9 bases. The CDR3 runs to 12 residues. The genes are TRBV12-3 or TRBV12-4 and TRBJ1-1; D gene unclear. The sequence was collected from a human donor who donated a stem cell graft to a child with SCID. The sequencing here drew on PBMCs from the stem cell graft donor, taken from the stem cell graft. CDR3 amino acids: CASSFWGNEAFF. The CDR3 bases are TGTGCCAGCAGTTTCTGGGGAAATGAAGCTTTCTTT.